This T cell receptor beta chain was observed in a study of cytomegalovirus exposure and HLA in healthy donors. Sequenced by immunoSEQ multiplex PCR; TCRdb stores in-frame clones only, minus some. Of tens of thousands of clones in the sample, about 91% were seen once. V dropped 8 bases and J dropped 1; count of bases not matched to a gene: 15. The CDR3 is 20 amino acids. Germline lookup yields CDR1 SNHLY and CDR2 FYNNEI. This TCR came from a woman in her 30s in good health and CMV-seronegative. The chain is built from TRBV2 and TRBJ2-3; TRBD2 aligns across 16 bases. Sequenced: PBMCs. The CDR3 sequence: CASWGHLGLAGGGGTDTQYF. The CDR3 nucleotides are TGTGCCAGCTGGGGGCATTTGGGACTAGCGGGAGGGGGAGGCACAGATACGCAGTATTTT.